The 20 T cell receptor beta chains below all came from one sample that was sequenced in a study of control samples from healthy donors and cancer patients. Some clones are missing from TCRdb's copy, which holds only in-frame ones; the method was immunoSEQ multiplex PCR. The sample consists of about 59,000 clones, roughly 90% of them appearing once. Sequencing was carried out using PBMCs. The receptors were gathered from a man in his forties with colorectal cancer.

The chain couples TRBV7-9 to TRBJ2-3, with D possibly matching TRBD2 (6 bases). Germline CDR1 reads SEHNR; CDR2 reads FQNEAQ (reference sequence). V was pared by 6 bases and J by 2 bases, with 18 bases between. CDR3 length: 16 amino acids. The DNA for the CDR3 is TGTGCCAGCAGTATATCCCGGGACTTCATCACAGATACGCAGTATTTT. Its protein product is CASSISRDFITDTQYF.

A single count supports this clone. The rearrangement joins TRBV5-4 to TRBJ1-3; 9 positions match TRBD1. The germline gives CDR1 SGHNT, CDR2 YYREEE (reference sequence). This CDR3 has 13 amino acids. With 5 bases clipped from V and 4 bases from J, the junction kept 1 base outside the gene matches. The CDR3 DNA is TGTGCCAGCAGGGGGACAGGGGGAAACACCATATATTTT. This gives the protein CASRGTGGNTIYF.

The rearrangement uses TRBV11-2 and TRBJ2-3; 8 bases fit TRBD2. V shed 5 bases, J shed 0 bases, and the junction held 7 bases outside the gene matches. The germline gives CDR1 SGHAT, CDR2 FQNNGV. The CDR3 covers 16 residues. CDR3 region: CASSPQRGPSTDTQYF. The CDR3 nucleotides are TGTGCCAGCAGCCCTCAGCGGGGGCCTAGCACAGATACGCAGTATTTT.

Here the CDR3 DNA reads TGTGCCAGCAGTTCTACCCGACAGGGGGCTGGTTCACCCCTCCACTTT. This translates into CASSSTRQGAGSPLHF. V and J are TRBV27 and TRBJ1-6; TRBD1 matches 10 bases. The V segment lost 4 bases and the J segment 9 bases; nucleotides outside the gene matches: 9. The CDR3 runs to 16 residues. CDR1 and CDR2 from the germline V gene are MNHEY and SMNVEV (reference sequence).

The V call is TRBV7-3, the J call TRBJ1-3; maybe TRBD1 (5 bases). The CDR3 extends over 17 amino acids. V was clipped by 5 bases and J by 0 bases, with 17 bases between them. CDR1 SGHTA and CDR2 FQGTGA come from the germline V gene. The CDR3 reads CASSPPGGGSSGNTIYF. CDR3 nucleotide sequence: TGTGCCAGCAGCCCCCCGGGCGGGGGAAGCTCTGGAAACACCATATATTTT.

V gene TRBV2 combines with J gene TRBJ2-1; D is possibly TRBD1 (5 bases). The V end was cut by 1 base, the J end by 3 bases, with 10 bases between. Looked up from germline, CDR1 is SNHLY and CDR2 is FYNNEI. The CDR3 consists of 15 residues. CDR3 loop: CASSEGRVHYNEQFF. CDR3 nucleotides: TGTGCCAGCAGTGAAGGCAGGGTTCACTACAATGAGCAGTTCTTC.

The V gene is TRBV3-1 (or the pseudogene TRBV3-2), the J gene TRBJ2-2; D is undetermined. Germline loops: CDR1 LGHDT, CDR2 YNNKEL (reference sequence). With 5 bases removed from V and 4 bases from J, the gap between germline ends came to 17 bases. The CDR3 loop spans 16 amino acids. CDR3: CASSSRALASTGELFF. CDR3 nucleotide sequence: TGTGCCAGCAGCAGTCGGGCCCTGGCCAGCACCGGGGAGCTGTTTTTT.

This clone was recorded once. This chain joins TRBV6-1 and TRBJ1-1, with 10 bases fitting TRBD1. CDR1 is MNHNS and CDR2 is SASEGT in the germline V gene. The CDR3 runs to 19 residues. V shed 0 bases, J shed 3 bases, and the junction held 13 bases outside the gene matches. Here the CDR3 reads CASSEAHYVGQGYYTEAFF. In DNA form, the CDR3 reads TGTGCCAGCAGTGAAGCCCACTACGTGGGACAGGGGTATTACACTGAAGCTTTCTTT.

The chain employs TRBV19 and TRBJ2-7; 7 bases match TRBD2. Trimming cost V 1 base and J 1 base; bases outside gene matches: 4. The CDR3 consists of 15 residues. Germline CDR1 LNHDA, CDR2 SQIVND (reference sequence). CDR3 protein: CASSIGTGGSYEQYF. The CDR3 bases are TGTGCCAGTAGTATAGGGACGGGGGGATCCTACGAGCAGTACTTC. Full variable domain (missing parts from reference TRBV19 and TRBJ2-7): DGGITQSPKYLFRKEGQNVTLSCEQNLNHDAMYWYRQDPGQGLRLIYYSQIVNDFQKGDIAEGYSVSREKKESFPLTVTSAQKNPTAFYLCASSIGTGGSYEQYFGPGTRLTVT.

This chain uses TRBV5-1 with TRBJ1-5; the match to TRBD1 covers 8 bases. Trimming cost V 3 bases and J 2 bases; bases outside gene matches: 4. The CDR3 totals 15 residues. CDR1 and CDR2 (germline): SGHRS, YFSETQ. CDR3 loop: CASSSTGAGNQPQHF. The CDR3 bases are TGCGCCAGCAGCTCGACAGGGGCGGGCAATCAGCCCCAGCATTTT.

This chain joins TRBV5-1 and TRBJ1-4; D remains unclear. Germline V gene data show CDR1 as SGHRS and CDR2 as YFSETQ. Trimming took off 0 bases at V and 3 bases at J, with 9 bases between the two ends. This CDR3 has 15 residues. The CDR3 DNA reads as TGCGCCAGCAGCTTGGGTCGGGGATCTAATGAAAAACTGTTTTTT. Amino acid sequence: CASSLGRGSNEKLFF.

The DNA of the CDR3 is TGTGCCAGTAGTGCGTCGGGTGCCACAGGGGTCTCGAGCGGCTACACCTTC. This gives the protein CASSASGATGVSSGYTF. V gene TRBV19 combines with J gene TRBJ1-2; 7 nucleotides align to TRBD1. The trim removed 5 bases at V and 8 bases at J, leaving 20 bases unmatched. Germline V gives CDR1 LNHDA, CDR2 SQIVND (reference sequence). This CDR3 has 17 amino acids.

V usage is TRBV29-1 and J usage is TRBJ1-1; no clear D gene. Trimming pared 3 bases from V and 3 bases from J, leaving 8 bases between. CDR1 is SQVTM, CDR2 ANQGSEA, per germline. This CDR3 has 12 amino acids. This chain's CDR3 is CSVEGRYTEAFF. The CDR3, as DNA: TGCAGCGTTGAGGGCAGATACACTGAAGCTTTCTTT.

The chain couples TRBV18 to TRBJ2-1, with TRBD2 identical over 12 bases. The CDR3 sequence is 16 residues long. Unmatched junction bases numbered 8, after V lost 5 bases and J lost 6 bases. Germline values: CDR1 KGHSH, CDR2 LQKENI. CDR3 sequence (DNA): TGTGCCAGCTCATCGATGACTAGCGGGGGTCTCAATGAGCAGTTCTTC. Its translation is CASSSMTSGGLNEQFF.

The rearrangement uses TRBV30 and TRBJ1-1, with 7 bases matching TRBD1. Looked up from germline, CDR1 is GTSNPN and CDR2 is SVGIG (reference sequence). V shed 7 bases, J shed 0 bases, and the junction held 11 bases outside the gene matches. This CDR3 contains 15 residues. The DNA for the CDR3 is TGTGCCTACAAGACAGGGTCCTACATGAACACTGAAGCTTTCTTT. This encodes CAYKTGSYMNTEAFF.

This chain joins TRBV6-1 and TRBJ2-7; D is possibly TRBD1 or TRBD2 (5 bases each). The CDR3 spans 15 residues. Trimming took off 3 bases at V and 2 bases at J, with 14 bases between the two ends. The V gene's germline CDR1 is MNHNS and CDR2 SASEGT. This chain's CDR3 is CASSEPGRLPYEQYF. The CDR3 DNA is TGTGCCAGCAGTGAGCCGGGACGGTTGCCCTACGAGCAGTACTTC.

This chain joins TRBV24-1 and TRBJ1-1; the D gene is possibly TRBD1 (5 bases). CDR3 length: 15 residues. V shed 2 bases and J shed 0 bases, with 9 bases lying between them. Germline CDR1 and CDR2: KGHDR and SFDVKD. CDR3 residues: CATSDSRQLNTEAFF. CDR3 in DNA: TGTGCCACCAGTGATTCGAGACAGCTGAACACTGAAGCTTTCTTT.

V gene TRBV7-9 combines with J gene TRBJ1-4; D is ambiguous. The V and J ends lost 5 bases and 3 bases respectively, with 7 bases between them. Germline V lookup: CDR1 SEHNR, CDR2 FQNEAQ (reference sequence). This CDR3 comprises 13 residues. The CDR3 bases are TGTGCCAGCAGCGGGTACGCTAATGAAAAACTGTTTTTT. This codes for CASSGYANEKLFF.

V is TRBV7-2 and J is TRBJ2-5; a weak D match, TRBD1 (5 bases). The germline V and J ends were trimmed by 1 base and 7 bases, with 10 bases remaining between them. CDR1 is SGHTA and CDR2 is FQGNSA in the germline V gene. The CDR3 contains 13 residues. CDR3 bases: TGTGCCAGCAGCTTAGTCGCCCAGGGGACCCAGTACTTC. This sequence encodes CASSLVAQGTQYF.

V gene TRBV5-1 combines with J gene TRBJ2-7; no clear D. Trimming took 0 bases from V and 2 from J, leaving 9 bases between them. CDR3 size: 14 residues. In germline, CDR1 is SGHRS, CDR2 YFSETQ. The CDR3 loop reads CASSLGSNTYEQYF. In nucleotides, the CDR3 is TGCGCCAGCAGCTTGGGTAGCAACACCTACGAGCAGTACTTC.